This record covers a single T cell receptor beta chain. Profiled with immunoSEQ multiplex PCR; TCRdb holds only in-frame clones, not every one. Of some 41,000 clones in the sample, around 88% were seen once. The sample is drawn from a study of PD-L1 blockade in urothelial cancer. The CDR3 consists of 16 residues. Germline CDR1 MNHNY, CDR2 SVGAGI (reference sequence). Trimming took 5 bases from V and 4 from J, leaving 19 bases between them. This receptor was identified in a man older than 75 with urothelial cancer. The material was PBMCs, obtained around atezolizumab (anti-PD-L1) treatment. This chain joins TRBV6-6 and TRBJ2-3, with a possible D match to TRBD2 (6 bases). The CDR3: CASSPPIGSGSDTQYF. CDR3 sequence (DNA): TGTGCCAGCAGTCCACCGATTGGTAGCGGATCAGATACGCAGTATTTT.